This T cell receptor beta chain was retrieved from a study of cytomegalovirus exposure and HLA in healthy donors. Study findings and constraints: Being productive about 90% or about 30% of the time was typical of most TCR beta V segments in an earlier analysis.

PCR primers comprised 60 Vbeta and 13 Jbeta primers. Some clones are missing from TCRdb's copy, which holds only in-frame ones; the method was immunoSEQ multiplex PCR. The sample carries about 120,000 clones, 65% to 80% recorded once. Remarks on this clone: Its specificity is unknown.

CDR3 length: 16 residues. Germline V gene lookup returns CDR1 SGDLS and CDR2 YYNGEE. Deletions cut 0 bases from V and 0 bases from J, with 10 bases between. The V call is TRBV9, the J call TRBJ1-3, with unresolved D. Source material: PBMCs. This receptor was identified in a woman between 55 and 75 years old in good health and CMV-seropositive. CDR3 coding DNA: TGTGCCAGCAGCGTAGGAATTACGAGCTCTGGAAACACCATATATTTT. Translated: CASSVGITSSGNTIYF. The variable domain in full, completed from reference TRBV9 and TRBJ1-3, reads DSGVTQTPKHLITATGQRVTLRCSPRSGDLSVYWYQQSLDQGLQFLIQYYNGEERAKGNILERFSAQQFPDLHSELNLSSLELGDSALYFCASSVGITSSGNTIYFGEGSWLTVV.